This TCR beta chain was found in a study of blood T cell repertoires in COVID-19. Study information: Acute-phase and convalescent COVID-19 samples originated in the United States, Italy and Spain.

How the authors handled the data: Scientists estimated how many nucleated cells there were by amplifying reference gene primers. TCRdb's table, derived via immunoSEQ multiplex PCR, lists solely in-frame clones and lacks some. The V and J calls and clone size are taken from that table; D and trimming were inferred from the DNA. Of over 85,000 clones in the sample, approximately 86% are singletons; the top ten hold about 3%. With 4 bases removed from V and 1 base from J, the gap between germline ends came to 10 bases. Germline assignment: CDR1 SGHRS and CDR2 YFSETQ. The CDR3 covers 14 residues. This clonotype originated in a man between 45 and 60 years old with active or convalescent COVID-19. The specimen was peripheral blood. This sequence joins TRBV5-1 and TRBJ2-3, with D tentatively TRBD2 (5 bases). The CDR3 sequence: CASSRTRGTDTQYF. The CDR3 DNA follows: TGCGCCAGCAGCCGGACGAGGGGCACAGATACGCAGTATTTT.